This entry describes one T cell receptor beta chain. As yet, its antigen is unknown. The CDR3 end falls 3 residues outside the read, so it is completed with the germline J gene. This sample is drawn from a study of T cells in women clearing cervical HPV infection. Whole-study findings and limits: It is unknown whether associations predate infection; no effector/memory or HPV-specific sorting. CIN3+ cases had significantly higher TCR repertoire richness than controls, but evenness did not differ. A classifier using richness and V gene abundances reached an AUC of about 0.83.

This CDR3 comprises 13 residues. Trimming stripped 9 bases from V and 0 bases from J, with 9 bases between. CDR1 is LNHDA, CDR2 SQIVND, per germline (reference sequence). Profiled with immunoSEQ multiplex PCR; TCRdb holds only in-frame clones, not every one. The sample has around 20,000 clones. This TCR came from a woman between 18 and 75 years old with a cervical HPV16 infection that either progressed to CIN3+ or cleared (not recorded which). The rearrangement uses TRBV19 and TRBJ1-5; no definite D call. The sequenced sample was blood buffy coat. The CDR3 spells CASPGVSNQPQHF. CDR3 DNA, as far as it was read: TGTGCCAGCCCCGGGGTTAGCAATCAGCCC. The full variable domain, completed using reference TRBV19 and TRBJ1-5, is DGGITQSPKYLFRKEGQNVTLSCEQNLNHDAMYWYRQDPGQGLRLIYYSQIVNDFQKGDIAEGYSVSREKKESFPLTVTSAQKNPTAFYLCASPGVSNQPQHFGDGTRLSIL.